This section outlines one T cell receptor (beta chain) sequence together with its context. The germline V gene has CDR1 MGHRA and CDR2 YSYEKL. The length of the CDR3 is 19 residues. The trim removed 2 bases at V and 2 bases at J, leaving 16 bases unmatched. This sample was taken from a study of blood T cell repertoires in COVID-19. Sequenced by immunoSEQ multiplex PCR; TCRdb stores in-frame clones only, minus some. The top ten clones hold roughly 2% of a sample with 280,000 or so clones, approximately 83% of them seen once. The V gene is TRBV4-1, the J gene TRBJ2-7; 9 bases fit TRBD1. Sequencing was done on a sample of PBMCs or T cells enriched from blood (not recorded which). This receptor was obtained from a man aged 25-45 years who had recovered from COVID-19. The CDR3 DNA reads TGCGCCAGCAGCCAACTTTACTTAGCCCAGACAGGGGGAACCTACGAGCAGTACTTC. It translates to CASSQLYLAQTGGTYEQYF.